The 32 T cell receptor beta chains reported below all come from one sample, sequenced in a study of cytomegalovirus exposure and HLA in healthy donors. 13 Jbeta primers and 60 Vbeta primers were used for the PCR. Here immunoSEQ multiplex PCR was the method, and the copy in TCRdb shows in-frame clones only, minus some. Of roughly 120,000 clones detected, around 70% appear once; the ten largest clones hold roughly 1.6%. The sequenced sample was PBMCs. The receptors were sampled from a woman aged 18-29 years in good health and CMV-seronegative.

This clone was seen only a few times. V and J are TRBV7-3 and TRBJ1-1; possibly TRBD1 for D (5 bases). Trimming removed 1 base from V and 2 bases from J, with 14 bases in between. The CDR3 has 16 residues. Germline lookup yields CDR1 SGHTA and CDR2 FQGTGA. The CDR3 DNA reads TGTGCCAGCAGCTTAAAAGTGGGGGGGTTAAACACTGAAGCTTTCTTT. Translated: CASSLKVGGLNTEAFF.

The rearrangement joins TRBV15 to TRBJ1-5; TRBD1 matches 7 bases. The CDR3 is 13 residues long. In germline, CDR1 is LNHNV, CDR2 YYDKDF (reference sequence). The ends lost 0 bases at V and 8 bases at J; junction bases unmatched: 1. The CDR3 region is CATSREGTEPQHF. The CDR3, as DNA: TGTGCCACCAGCAGAGAAGGGACAGAGCCCCAGCATTTT. Looking up the rest from reference TRBV15 and TRBJ1-5 gives the full variable domain: DAMVIQNPRYQVTQFGKPVTLSCSQTLNHNVMYWYQQKSSQAPKLLFHYYDKDFNNEADTPDNFQSRRPNTSFCFLDIRSPGLGDTAMYLCATSREGTEPQHFGDGTRLSIL.

This clone was seen only once. The gene calls are TRBV28 and TRBJ2-7; 7 bases line up with TRBD1. Germline-derived CDR1 and CDR2 are MDHEN and SYDVKM. This CDR3 is built from 14 residues. V shed 3 bases and J 5 bases; nucleotides not matched to a gene: 7. The CDR3 reads CASSLERGRHEQYF. The DNA for the CDR3 is TGTGCCAGCAGTTTGGAGAGGGGGCGTCACGAGCAGTACTTC.

The gene calls are TRBV12-5 and TRBJ2-3; perhaps TRBD1 as D (5 bases). Germline V CDR1 and CDR2: LGHNT, FRNRAP. The V end was cut by 3 bases, the J end by 3 bases, with 7 bases between. The CDR3 contains 13 residues. The CDR3: CASGLTGTDTQYF. In DNA, the CDR3 is TGTGCTAGTGGTTTAACAGGTACAGATACGCAGTATTTT.

J is TRBJ2-7 and V is TRBV6-1, with D unclear. V lost 0 bases to trimming and J lost 2 bases, with 11 bases between them. CDR3 length: 15 amino acids. CDR1 and CDR2 from the germline V gene are MNHNS and SASEGT. The CDR3 here is CASSEAKRGPYEQYF. Here the CDR3 DNA reads TGTGCCAGCAGTGAAGCGAAACGAGGCCCCTACGAGCAGTACTTC.

This clone has just one count. The chain couples TRBV5-1 to TRBJ2-3; TRBD2 agrees at 10 bases. Germline lookup yields CDR1 SGHRS and CDR2 YFSETQ. The CDR3 length is 15 residues. Unmatched junction bases numbered 8, after V lost 4 bases and J lost 6 bases. The CDR3 DNA follows: TGCGCCAGCAGCGCCACTAGCGGGGTGTGGGATACGCAGTATTTT. It codes for CASSATSGVWDTQYF.

CDR3: CASSLYSGANVLTF. In nucleotides, the CDR3 is TGTGCCAGCAGTCTTTACTCTGGGGCCAACGTCCTGACTTTC. The chain has TRBV2 and TRBJ2-6; D is unclear. Deletions cut 5 bases from V and 0 bases from J, with 5 bases between. The CDR3 has 14 amino acids. CDR1 and CDR2 from the germline V gene are SNHLY and FYNNEI.

The chain couples TRBV7-9 to TRBJ1-6, with D uncertain. CDR1 and CDR2 from the germline V gene are SEHNR and FQNEAQ (reference sequence). V gave up 5 bases and J gave up 7 bases, with 12 bases separating them. CDR3 length: 14 residues. The CDR3 loop is CASSRPAGNSPLHF. The CDR3 nucleotides are TGTGCCAGCAGCCGACCCGCGGGGAATTCACCCCTCCACTTT.

There are a few counts of this clone. The chain couples TRBV5-1 to TRBJ2-2; 7 bases match TRBD1. This CDR3 spans 20 amino acids. With V trimmed by 2 bases and J by 2 bases, 18 bases remained unmatched. Germline V gives CDR1 SGHRS, CDR2 YFSETQ. CDR3 sequence: CASSLIGGRGQRRNTGELFF. DNA of the CDR3: TGCGCCAGCAGCTTAATAGGGGGCCGGGGACAGCGACGTAACACCGGGGAGCTGTTTTTT.

The rearrangement uses TRBV5-4 and TRBJ2-1, with 8 bases aligning to TRBD2. The CDR3 consists of 17 residues. The germline V gene has CDR1 SGHNT and CDR2 YYREEE (reference sequence). V shed 0 bases and J 5 bases; nucleotides not matched to a gene: 10. The CDR3, as DNA: TGTGCCAGCAGCTTGGCTTTAAGCGGGGGATTTGACAATGAGCAGTTCTTC. This encodes CASSLALSGGFDNEQFF.

The chain joins TRBV5-1 to TRBJ2-5; 7 bases align to TRBD1. From germline, CDR1 is SGHRS and CDR2 YFSETQ. J lost 5 bases, V lost 0 bases, and 10 bases had no gene match. There are 16 residues in the CDR3. In nucleotides, the CDR3 is TGCGCCAGCAGCTTGGAACAGGGGAACCCTTGGGAGACCCAGTACTTC. Protein: CASSLEQGNPWETQYF.

This clone was seen a few times. The rearrangement joins TRBV2 to TRBJ1-6; D remains unclear. There are 15 residues in the CDR3. Trimming removed 2 bases at V and 5 bases at J, with 10 bases between. Germline V CDR1 and CDR2: SNHLY, FYNNEI. The CDR3 DNA sequence: TGTGCCAGCAGTGAATGGAGGCCGGATAATTCACCCCTCCACTTT. Translated, it gives CASSEWRPDNSPLHF.

This chain uses TRBV30 with TRBJ1-3, with D possibly being TRBD1 (6 bases). V was pared by 7 bases and J by 4 bases, with 14 bases between. CDR3 size: 13 residues. Germline V gene lookup returns CDR1 GTSNPN and CDR2 SVGIG (reference sequence). CDR3 in amino acids: CAYDTGSGNTIYF. The CDR3 nucleotides read TGTGCCTACGACACAGGGTCCGGAAACACCATATATTTT. The variable domain in full, with the rest retrieved from reference TRBV30 and TRBJ1-3, is SQTIHQWPATLVQPVGSPLSLECTVEGTSNPNLYWYRQAAGRGLQLLFYSVGIGQISSEVPQNLSASRPQDRQFILSSKKLLLSDSGFYLCAYDTGSGNTIYFGEGSWLTVV.

The chain joins TRBV14 to TRBJ1-1, with D possibly matching TRBD1 (6 bases). The CDR3 covers 15 residues. Trimming pared 3 bases from V and 0 bases from J, leaving 11 bases between. Germline V gene sequence: CDR1 SGHDN, CDR2 FVKESK. This CDR3 is CASSHVDSLNTEAFF. The CDR3 DNA reads as TGTGCCAGCAGCCACGTGGACAGTTTGAACACTGAAGCTTTCTTT.

This clone showed up just a few times. V and J are TRBV6-5 and TRBJ1-1; no clear D. Trimming cost V 2 bases and J 4 bases, with 14 bases left between them. Germline V gene lookup returns CDR1 MNHEY and CDR2 SVGAGI. This CDR3 comprises 15 residues. The CDR3 coding sequence is TGTGCCAGCAGTTACCTTGATGTTGGAGCCACTGAAGCTTTCTTT. Its protein is CASSYLDVGATEAFF.

The rearrangement joins TRBV15 to TRBJ1-1; 7 bases are shared with TRBD1. The germline V gene has CDR1 LNHNV and CDR2 YYDKDF (reference sequence). J gave up 4 bases and V 5 bases, and 4 bases lay outside the gene matches. The CDR3 runs to 13 residues. In DNA form, the CDR3 reads TGTGCCACCAGCGGACAGGCGGGCACTGAAGCTTTCTTT. It translates to CATSGQAGTEAFF.

The CDR3 protein is CASSLYPGGPYGYTF. CDR3 sequence (DNA): TGTGCCAGCAGTTTATACCCAGGGGGCCCCTATGGCTACACCTTC. The gene calls are TRBV27 and TRBJ1-2, with 8 bases fitting TRBD1. V shed 1 base, J shed 4 bases, and the junction held 5 bases outside the gene matches. The CDR3 contains 15 residues. Germline V gives CDR1 MNHEY, CDR2 SMNVEV (reference sequence).

The chain recombines TRBV30 with TRBJ1-1; the match to TRBD1 covers 9 bases. The germline CDR1 and CDR2 sequences are GTSNPN and SVGIG (reference sequence). The CDR3 runs 15 residues. Losses at the gene ends were 0 bases for V and 1 base for J; bases not matched to a gene: 3. The CDR3 nucleotides are TGTGCCTGGAGTGTCCCGGACAGGGGGAACACTGAAGCTTTCTTT. Its translation is CAWSVPDRGNTEAFF. Based on the CDR3 plus reference TRBV30 and TRBJ1-1, the full variable domain is SQTIHQWPATLVQPVGSPLSLECTVEGTSNPNLYWYRQAAGRGLQLLFYSVGIGQISSEVPQNLSASRPQDRQFILSSKKLLLSDSGFYLCAWSVPDRGNTEAFFGQGTRLTVV.

The sample holds one count of this clone. The J gene is TRBJ1-1, the V gene TRBV6-5, with a weak D call TRBD1 (5 bases). V shed 7 bases and J shed 6 bases, with 18 bases lying between them. This CDR3 spans 14 amino acids. The germline CDR1 and CDR2 sequences are MNHEY and SVGAGI. CDR3 protein: CASTPSGDQAEAFF. CDR3 DNA: TGTGCCAGCACCCCCTCGGGGGACCAAGCTGAAGCTTTCTTT.

Here the CDR3 DNA reads TGTGCCAGCAGCGTAGTAGCCGTTCTCACCGGGGAGCTGTTTTTT. Its protein product is CASSVVAVLTGELFF. V and J are TRBV9 and TRBJ2-2; D is undetermined. Trimming shortened V by 0 bases and J by 4 bases, and 10 bases separated the two germline ends. The CDR3 loop spans 15 amino acids. Germline CDR1 SGDLS, CDR2 YYNGEE.

This chain links TRBV19 with TRBJ1-4; 9 bases agree with TRBD1. Per the germline V gene, CDR1 is LNHDA and CDR2 is SQIVND (reference sequence). The CDR3 extends over 12 amino acids. Trimming cost V 6 bases and J 7 bases; bases outside gene matches: 0. The CDR3 bases are TGTGCCAGTAGGGACAGGGGTGAAAAACTGTTTTTT. Translated, it gives CASRDRGEKLFF.

This clone showed up just a few times. The rearrangement uses TRBV4-2 and TRBJ2-7; D gene uncertain. CDR1 and CDR2 from the germline V gene are LGHNA and YNFKEQ. Trimming took off 0 bases at V and 3 bases at J, with 6 bases between the two ends. The CDR3 contains 13 residues. This CDR3 reads CASSQDLDYEQYF. For the CDR3, the DNA is TGTGCCAGCAGCCAAGATCTAGACTACGAGCAGTACTTC.

The chain is built from TRBV2 and TRBJ2-5; D possibly corresponds to TRBD1 (6 bases). CDR1 and CDR2 (germline): SNHLY, FYNNEI. CDR3 length: 16 residues. Trimming removed 1 base at V and 1 base at J, with 13 bases between. This CDR3 reads CASSEGTVNPQETQYF. DNA of the CDR3: TGTGCCAGCAGTGAAGGGACAGTGAATCCCCAAGAGACCCAGTACTTC.

This clone was seen a single time. The chain combines TRBV6-5 with TRBJ1-1; perhaps TRBD1 as D (5 bases). In germline, CDR1 is MNHEY, CDR2 SVGAGI. V was shortened by 2 bases and J by 4 bases, with 14 bases between the two germline ends. This CDR3 has 15 amino acids. The CDR3 protein is CASSYTGPGGTEAFF. In DNA, the CDR3 is TGTGCCAGCAGTTACACCGGACCGGGGGGCACTGAAGCTTTCTTT.

This rearrangement joins TRBV5-5 to TRBJ1-2, with unresolved D. V lost 4 bases and J lost 2, with 12 bases in between. The CDR3 has 14 amino acids. Germline CDR1 is SGHKS and CDR2 is YYEKEE (reference sequence). In nucleotides, the CDR3 is TGTGCCAGCAGCCCCCGTCAGTCGAACTATGGCTACACCTTC. Protein product: CASSPRQSNYGYTF.

The chain links TRBV10-3 to TRBJ2-1, with TRBD1 identical over 12 bases. Germline V gene data show CDR1 as ENHRY and CDR2 as SYGVKD. The CDR3 is 15 residues long. V was clipped by 6 bases and J by 7 bases; unmatched bases: 7. The CDR3 loop is CAIRGQGAGGNEQFF. CDR3 bases: TGTGCCATCAGGGGACAGGGGGCTGGTGGGAATGAGCAGTTCTTC.

Turning to this clone: Because the CDR3 is missing its conserved closing phenylalanine or tryptophan, this is likely a read error. V and J are TRBV13 and TRBJ1-4; 8 bases are shared with TRBD1. J gave up 10 bases and V 2 bases, and 0 bases lay outside the gene matches. Germline loops: CDR1 PRHDT, CDR2 FYEKMQ (reference sequence). The CDR3 runs to 12 residues. CDR3 nucleotides: TGTGCCAGCAGCTTAACAGGGGGAAAACTGTTTGTT. Encoded protein: CASSLTGGKLFV.

The chain has TRBV27 and TRBJ1-5; TRBD1 matches at 7 bases. With 6 bases clipped from V and 2 bases from J, the junction kept 10 bases outside the gene matches. Germline loops: CDR1 MNHEY, CDR2 SMNVEV (reference sequence). The CDR3 loop spans 16 amino acids. As DNA, the CDR3 is TGTGCCAGCAGCATAAGACAGGGCCATGGCAATCAGCCCCAGCATTTT. It encodes CASSIRQGHGNQPQHF.

The chain carries TRBV7-9 and TRBJ2-2, with TRBD1 matching 10 bases. The CDR3 extends over 17 amino acids. Germline lookup yields CDR1 SEHNR and CDR2 FQNEAQ (reference sequence). V shed 5 bases, J shed 8 bases, and the junction held 14 bases outside the gene matches. CDR3 sequence: CASSLYVRDRGEGELFF. As DNA, the CDR3 is TGTGCCAGCAGCCTATATGTTCGGGACAGGGGTGAAGGGGAGCTGTTTTTT.

The rearrangement uses TRBV5-6 and TRBJ2-4; TRBD1 aligns across 11 bases. Germline CDR1 SGHDT, CDR2 YYEEEE. J gave up 6 bases and V 1 base, and 6 bases lay outside the gene matches. The CDR3 totals 16 residues. The CDR3 nucleotides are TGTGCCAGCAGCTTGATTGGACAGGGGGCTGGAAACATTCAGTACTTC. Protein sequence: CASSLIGQGAGNIQYF.

The V call is TRBV7-2, the J call TRBJ1-2, with a tentative D call TRBD1 (5 bases). The CDR3 runs to 14 residues. V was pared by 5 bases and J by 3 bases, with 13 bases between. Looked up from germline, CDR1 is SGHTA and CDR2 is FQGNSA. CDR3 nucleotide sequence: TGTGCCAGCAGCCCCCGTTGGGGCCACTATGGCTACACCTTC. Residues: CASSPRWGHYGYTF.

In DNA form, the CDR3 reads TGTGCCAGCAGATCGTTTCGTGGAGCCGGCAATGAAAAACTGTTTTTT. Amino acid sequence: CASRSFRGAGNEKLFF. The chain uses TRBV28 and TRBJ1-4; D gene uncertain. This CDR3 region has 16 residues. Deletions cut 6 bases from V and 5 bases from J, with 19 bases between. Germline-derived CDR1 and CDR2 are MDHEN and SYDVKM.